This is a list of T cell receptor beta chains from one sample in a study of cytomegalovirus exposure and HLA in healthy donors. TCRdb's table, derived via immunoSEQ multiplex PCR, lists solely in-frame clones and lacks some. The sample has tens of thousands of clones, around 89% seen once. The sequenced sample consisted of PBMCs. All receptors come from a woman between 18 and 29 years old in good health and CMV-seronegative. Both conserved end residues are part of each CDR3. D genes are given only for firm matches. A row's size may be missing; if present it is once, few, many or a size class.

clone_size,d_call,v_call,j_call,cdr3_aa,cdr3_nt
.,TRBD1,TRBV27,TRBJ2-1,CASSLTGWNNEQFF,TGTGCCAGCAGTTTGACAGGGTGGAACAATGAGCAGTTCTTC
few,.,TRBV5-4,TRBJ1-5,CASSPSLDQPQHF,TGTGCCAGCAGCCCCTCGCTAGACCAGCCCCAGCATTTT
.,TRBD2,TRBV9,TRBJ2-1,CASSALGTSEYNEQFF,TGTGCCAGCAGCGCCCTAGGGACTAGCGAATACAATGAGCAGTTCTTC
.,TRBD2,TRBV4-1,TRBJ2-4,CASSPRTSGTDIQYF,TGCGCCAGCAGCCCACGGACTAGCGGTACTGACATTCAGTACTTC
.,.,TRBV23-1,TRBJ2-1,CASSQSASVYEQFF,TGCGCCAGCAGTCAATCAGCCAGCGTCTATGAGCAGTTCTTC
.,.,TRBV7-9,TRBJ2-1,CASSVPPGEQFF,TGTGCCAGCAGCGTCCCCCCCGGTGAGCAGTTCTTC
.,.,TRBV11-2,TRBJ2-7,CASSSIYEQYF,TGTGCCAGCAGCTCAATCTACGAGCAGTACTTC
.,TRBD2,TRBV18,TRBJ2-3,CASSPRPSGSIDTQYF,TGTGCCAGCTCTCCAAGGCCTAGCGGGAGTATAGATACGCAGTATTTT
.,TRBD1,TRBV2,TRBJ2-5,CASSGQGGNQETQYF,TGTGCCAGCAGTGGACAGGGCGGAAACCAAGAGACCCAGTACTTC
.,.,TRBV10-3,TRBJ2-1,CAIRGSSYNEQFF,TGTGCCATCAGGGGCAGCTCCTACAATGAGCAGTTCTTC
.,.,TRBV9,TRBJ2-5,CASSVGTGPETQYF,TGTGCCAGCAGCGTTGGTACAGGGCCGGAGACCCAGTACTTC
.,.,TRBV7-2,TRBJ1-5,CASSLGGLSNQPQHF,TGTGCCAGCAGCTTAGGGGGGCTCAGCAATCAGCCCCAGCATTTT
.,.,TRBV2,TRBJ1-2,CASSEGRGYGYTF,TGTGCCAGCAGTGAGGGGCGCGGCTATGGCTACACCTTC
.,.,TRBV9,TRBJ1-5,CASSSTDSNQPQHF,TGTGCCAGCAGCTCAACAGATAGCAATCAGCCCCAGCATTTT
.,.,TRBV27,TRBJ1-2,CASSPNSADGIGGYTF,TGTGCCAGCAGTCCAAACTCCGCTGACGGAATCGGGGGCTACACCTTC
.,TRBD2,TRBV2,TRBJ2-5,CASSELASGETQYF,TGTGCCAGCAGTGAACTCGCTAGCGGGGAGACCCAGTACTTC
.,TRBD1,TRBV6-1,TRBJ1-2,CASSDRDRGIYGYTF,TGTGCCAGCAGTGACCGGGACAGGGGGATCTATGGCTACACCTTC
.,.,TRBV9,TRBJ2-1,CASSVSDTKNEQFF,TGTGCCAGCAGCGTATCCGACACCAAAAATGAGCAGTTCTTC
once,.,TRBV15,TRBJ1-3,CATTVQVGNTIYF,TGTGCCACCACGGTGCAGGTTGGAAACACCATATATTTT
.,.,TRBV18,TRBJ2-3,CASSPLFEGVGTDTQYF,TGTGCCAGCTCACCACTTTTTGAGGGAGTGGGCACAGATACGCAGTATTTT
.,TRBD2,TRBV4-1,TRBJ2-7,CASSRTSGPYEQYF,TGCGCCAGCAGCCGAACTAGCGGGCCCTACGAGCAGTACTTC
.,.,TRBV29-1,TRBJ2-7,CSVAASYEQYF,TGCAGCGTGGCGGCTTCCTACGAGCAGTACTTC
.,.,TRBV5-1,TRBJ2-2,CASQNTGELFF,TGCGCCAGCCAGAACACCGGGGAGCTGTTTTTT
many,.,TRBV6-4,TRBJ2-2,CASSDGASASGELFF,TGTGCCAGCAGTGACGGGGCTAGCGCTTCCGGGGAGCTGTTTTTT
once,.,TRBV28,TRBJ1-5,CASSLAGGGQPQHF,TGTGCCAGCAGTTTGGCGGGAGGCGGTCAGCCCCAGCATTTT
.,TRBD1,TRBV27,TRBJ1-2,CASREGANDGYTF,TGTGCCAGTCGAGAGGGGGCGAACGATGGCTACACCTTC
.,TRBD2,TRBV11-2,TRBJ2-5,CASSFTPSGDQETQYF,TGTGCCAGCAGCTTCACCCCTAGCGGGGACCAAGAGACCCAGTACTTC
.,.,TRBV19,TRBJ1-1,CASSTFPSVEAFF,TGTGCCAGTAGTACCTTCCCCAGTGTTGAAGCTTTCTTT
.,TRBD1,TRBV9,TRBJ2-3,CASSRTGTGVTDTQYF,TGTGCCAGCAGTCGTACCGGGACAGGGGTCACAGATACGCAGTATTTT
few,TRBD2,TRBV7-2,TRBJ2-7,CASSPVSGGYEQYF,TGTGCCAGCAGCCCCGTGAGCGGGGGGTACGAGCAGTACTTC
.,TRBD1,TRBV19,TRBJ2-6,CASSMGAGTGRSGANVLTF,TGTGCCAGTAGTATGGGGGCCGGGACAGGGAGGTCTGGGGCCAACGTCCTGACTTTC
.,.,TRBV6-5,TRBJ2-1,CASSYLGGAQYNEQFF,TGTGCCAGCAGTTACTTGGGGGGGGCTCAATACAATGAGCAGTTCTTC
.,.,TRBV2,TRBJ1-6,CASSPGGGPNSPLHF,TGTGCCAGCAGCCCGGGGGGGGGACCTAATTCACCCCTCCACTTT
.,TRBD1,TRBV27,TRBJ1-2,CASSLQGSYGYTF,TGTGCCAGCAGTCTACAGGGGTCCTATGGCTACACCTTC
.,.,TRBV19,TRBJ2-3,CASSGRGSTDTQYF,TGTGCCAGTAGTGGTAGGGGTTCAACAGATACGCAGTATTTT
.,.,TRBV7-2,TRBJ1-2,CASSLVDKNYGYTF,TGTGCCAGCAGCTTAGTAGACAAGAACTATGGCTACACCTTC
.,TRBD2,TRBV7-8,TRBJ2-3,CASSSIVLAGSTDTQYF,TGTGCCAGCAGCTCTATCGTACTAGCGGGGAGCACAGATACGCAGTATTTT
.,.,TRBV27,TRBJ1-1,CASSGDRRLNTEAFF,TGTGCCAGCAGTGGAGACAGGAGACTGAACACTGAAGCTTTCTTT
.,.,TRBV5-1,TRBJ1-2,CASSLARDEGYTF,TGCGCCAGCAGCTTGGCCAGGGATGAAGGCTACACCTTC
.,.,TRBV27,TRBJ2-1,CASSRVSSYNEQFF,TGTGCCAGCAGTCGGGTAAGCTCCTACAATGAGCAGTTCTTC
.,.,TRBV20-1,TRBJ1-3,CSADRGNTIYF,TGCAGTGCTGACAGGGGAAACACCATATATTTT
.,TRBD2,TRBV4-1,TRBJ2-7,CASSQVGLEVGREQYF,TGCGCCAGCAGCCAAGTAGGACTAGAGGTCGGTCGGGAGCAGTACTTC
.,.,TRBV7-2,TRBJ1-1,CASSLGGWGTEAFF,TGTGCCAGCAGCTTAGGCGGGTGGGGCACTGAAGCTTTCTTT
.,.,TRBV4-3,TRBJ1-5,CASSQESGQPQHF,TGCGCCAGCAGCCAAGAAAGCGGACAGCCCCAGCATTTT
.,TRBD1,TRBV7-6,TRBJ2-2,CASSLYPGQGALGTGELFF,TGTGCCAGCAGCTTATACCCGGGACAGGGGGCTTTAGGCACCGGGGAGCTGTTTTTT
.,.,TRBV28,TRBJ1-3,CASSLFLAEISGNTIYF,TGTGCCAGCAGTTTATTTCTCGCGGAGATCTCTGGAAACACCATATATTTT
.,TRBD2,TRBV2,TRBJ2-3,CASSATSGRKQYF,TGTGCCAGCAGCGCCACTAGCGGGAGGAAGCAGTATTTT
.,.,TRBV4-2,TRBJ1-3,CASSQENIRGIGNTIYF,TGTGCCAGCAGCCAAGAAAATATTCGGGGAATCGGAAACACCATATATTTT